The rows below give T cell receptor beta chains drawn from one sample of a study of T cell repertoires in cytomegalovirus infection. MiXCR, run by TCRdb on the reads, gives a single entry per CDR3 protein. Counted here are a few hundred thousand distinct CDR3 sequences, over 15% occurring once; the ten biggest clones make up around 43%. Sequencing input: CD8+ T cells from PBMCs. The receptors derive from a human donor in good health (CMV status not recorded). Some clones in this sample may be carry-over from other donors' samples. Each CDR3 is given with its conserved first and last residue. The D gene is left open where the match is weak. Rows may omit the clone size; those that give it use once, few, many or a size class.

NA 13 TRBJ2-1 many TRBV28 TGTGCCACCCGGGCAGGGAATTGGAATGAGCAGTTCTTC CATRAGNWNEQFF
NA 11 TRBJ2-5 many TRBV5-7 TGTGCCAGCAGCTGGGGGGAGACCCAGTACTTC CASSWGETQYF
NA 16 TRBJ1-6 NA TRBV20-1 TGCAGTGCTAGAGATCTCTTAGGTGGCAGTAATTCACCCCTCCACTTT CSARDLLGGSNSPLHF
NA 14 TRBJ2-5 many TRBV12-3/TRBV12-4 TGTGCCAGCAGTTTACAGCCGATTTGGGAGACCCAGTACTTC CASSLQPIWETQYF
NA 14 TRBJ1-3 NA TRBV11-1 TGTGCCAGCAGCTTATCGGGACCCGAAAACACCATATATTTT CASSLSGPENTIYF
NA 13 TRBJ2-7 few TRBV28 TGTGCCAGCGTACGGAGGGGCTCCTACGAGCAGTACTTC CASVRRGSYEQYF
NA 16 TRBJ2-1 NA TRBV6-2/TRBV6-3 TGTGCCAGCAGCCGCCGGATTCGTCGGTGGCACAATGAGCAGTTCTTC CASSRRIRRWHNEQFF
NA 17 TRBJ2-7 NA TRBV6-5 TGTGCCAGCAGTTACTCGAGGTCGGGGGAGCTCAGGATGAAGCAGTACTTC CASSYSRSGELRMKQYF
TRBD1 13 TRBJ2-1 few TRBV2 TGTGCCAGCAGCGACAGGGGTCTCAATGAGCAGTTCTTC CASSDRGLNEQFF
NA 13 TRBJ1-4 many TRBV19 TGTGCCAGTACTAGTCGTCCAAGGGAAAAACTGTTTTTT CASTSRPREKLFF
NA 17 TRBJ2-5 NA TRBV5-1 TGCGCCAGCAGCTTGGCGGGACCGGACAGTGAACAAGAGACCCAGTACTTC CASSLAGPDSEQETQYF
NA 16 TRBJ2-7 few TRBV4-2 TGTGCCAGCAGCCTACAGACAGGGACTCCCGCCCACGAGCAGTACTTC CASSLQTGTPAHEQYF
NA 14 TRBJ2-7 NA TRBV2 TGTGCCAGCAGTCCGGGAAGGCTCTCCTACGAGCAGTACTTC CASSPGRLSYEQYF
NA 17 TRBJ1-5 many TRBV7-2 TGTGCCAGCAGCTTAGTTGGTGACTTCTATAGCAATCAGCCCCAGCATTTT CASSLVGDFYSNQPQHF
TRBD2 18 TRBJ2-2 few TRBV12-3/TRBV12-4 TGTGCCAGCAGCCTAGGACTAGCGGGGGGAGCGAACACCGGGGAGCTGTTTTTT CASSLGLAGGANTGELFF
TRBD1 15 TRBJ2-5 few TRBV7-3 TGTGCCAGCAGCGAACAGGGGGCGGACGGTGAGACCCAGTACTTC CASSEQGADGETQYF
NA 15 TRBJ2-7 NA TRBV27 TGTGCCAGCAGACCTCAATTGGGTGCAAACTACGAGCAGTACTTC CASRPQLGANYEQYF
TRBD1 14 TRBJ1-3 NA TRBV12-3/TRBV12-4 TGTGCCAGCAGTTTACCAGGGGGCGGAAACACCATATATTTT CASSLPGGGNTIYF
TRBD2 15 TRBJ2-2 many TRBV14 TGTGCCAGCAGCCCTCTGACTAGCCGCCCCGGGGAGCTGTTTTTT CASSPLTSRPGELFF
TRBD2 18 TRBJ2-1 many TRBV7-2 TGTGCCAGCAGCCCACAGACTAGCGGGGGTCCCTCCTACAATGAGCAGTTCTTC CASSPQTSGGPSYNEQFF
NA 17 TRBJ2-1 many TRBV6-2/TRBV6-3 TGTGCCAGCAGTTACGCGGGACCGGGACGGGCCTACAATGAGCAGTTCTTC CASSYAGPGRAYNEQFF
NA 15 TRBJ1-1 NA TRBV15 TGTGCCACCAGCAGAGATCGTAACGAAGCCGCTGAAGCTTTCTTT CATSRDRNEAAEAFF
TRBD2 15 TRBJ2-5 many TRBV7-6 TGTGCCAGCAGCTTCTCCGGGGGGGCGCAGGAGACCCAGTACTTC CASSFSGGAQETQYF
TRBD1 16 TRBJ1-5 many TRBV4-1 TGCGCCAGCAGCCAACAGACAGGGGGCACGGGTCAGCCCCAGCATTTT CASSQQTGGTGQPQHF
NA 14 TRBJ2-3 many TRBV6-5 TGTGCCAGCAGTATTCTTGGGGTTACAGATACGCAGTATTTT CASSILGVTDTQYF
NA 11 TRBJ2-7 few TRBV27 TGTGCCAGCAGTTCGCCGAGCGAGCAGTACTTC CASSSPSEQYF